Listed here is a single T cell receptor beta chain. The antigen remains unidentified. This entry is derived from a study of CD8 T cells in ankylosing spondylitis. There are 15 residues in the CDR3. Germline V CDR1 and CDR2: MNHEY, SVGAGI. V lost 0 bases and J 6 bases, leaving 11 bases between the germline ends. Findings and caveats of the study: Blood from ankylosing spondylitis patients appeared to carry a characteristic roughly eight-variant TCR beta motif.

TCRdb reanalysed the 5' RACE reads using MiXCR and keeps one entry per CDR3 protein. Here the sample spans some 840,000 distinct CDR3 sequences, 12% being singletons. The gene calls are TRBV6-5 and TRBJ1-4; TRBD1 might be the D (5 bases). The material sequenced was blood, either unsorted or a sorted T cell fraction (not recorded which). The source of this sequence is a male donor with ankylosing spondylitis. The CDR3 here is CASSYSGREDEKLFF. DNA for the CDR3: TGTGCCAGCAGTTACTCAGGCAGGGAGGATGAAAAACTGTTTTTT.